This T cell receptor beta chain was found in a study of blood T cell repertoires in COVID-19 (dated by TCRdb to the early 2020s). The study in broad terms: Collaborator samples came from the United States, Italy and Spain and covered acute and convalescent phases of COVID-19. The material from the prospective study consisted of cDNA or gDNA derived from T cells, B-cell-depleted T cells, or PBMCs. The dataset comprised deeply sampled blood TCRbeta repertoires from subjects exposed to, actively infected with, or recovered from COVID-19. The repertoires were released in a freely available public database intended as a resource for research on the immune response to SARS-CoV-2. Samples were obtained from the ongoing ImmuneRACE study (first 160 participants) and from approximately 1,200 subjects provided by 6 global collaborators. Nearly every sample came with metadata listing a de-identified subject ID, COVID-19 status, age in years and sex. Where available, HLA class I and class II types were taken from metadata supplied by the sample provider and were not determined by assay-based typing. Study-wide conclusions, independent of this receptor: The amount of clinical and demographic metadata varied by source and participant and was provided uncurated.

TCRbeta CDR3 regions were amplified from genomic DNA using the immunoSEQ Assay, a bias-controlled multiplex PCR. The authors' analysis ran thus. The number of nucleated cells in each sample was estimated by amplification of reference gene primers within the assay. To quantify the absolute abundance of each unique TCRbeta CDR3 rearrangement, sequence reads were collapsed and filtered. Productive Simpson clonality was computed per sample as the square root of Simpson's diversity index over productive rearrangements. TCRdb provides this immuneACCESS table in a form limited to in-frame rearrangements. Some clones are lacking; in checked studies, under half of them reflect an unresolved V gene, and why the rest are absent is not known. V and J calls and clone size are those listed in that table; D and trimming were worked out from the DNA. The sample profile shows some 160,000 clones; 83% of them were found once. The top ten hold 2% to 2.5% of the sample.

Collaborating institutions collected whole blood in K2EDTA tubes following their own protocols. Collaborator samples were shipped for TCRbeta analysis as frozen whole blood, isolated PBMCs, or DNA extracted from either sample type. This clone was seen only a few times. Its cognate antigen has yet to be identified. Base qualities are not provided; no much larger clone lies one nucleotide away. The TCR was taken from a woman older than 75 with acute or convalescent COVID-19. The sample comprised peripheral blood.

The DNA is TGTGCCAGCAGCCCTGGTGGGGCTCTGAACTATGGCTACACCTTC. Its translation reads: CASSPGGALNYGYTF. This chain is built from TRBV5-6 and TRBJ1-2; the D region possibly corresponds to TRBD1 (5 bases align). The junction carries 15 bases between V and J, which are trimmed by 4 bases and 2 bases respectively. From the cysteine through the phenylalanine, the CDR3 covers 15 amino acids. Only the CDR3 DNA stays, 45 bases, in frame from base 1. Per the germline V gene, SGHDT is the CDR1 and YYEEEE is the CDR2. The CDR3 plus the reference TRBV5-6 and TRBJ1-2 genes for the other parts give the full variable domain: DAGVTQSPTHLIKTRGQQVTLRCSPKSGHDTVSWYQQALGQGPQFIFQYYEEEERQRGNFPDRFSGHQFPNYSSELNVNALLLGDSALYLCASSPGGALNYGYTFGSGTRLTVV.